This is a list of T cell receptor beta chains from one sample in a study of blood T cell repertoires in COVID-19. The assay was immunoSEQ multiplex PCR, and TCRdb's table has in-frame clones only and misses some. The table includes 10,000 to 15,000 clones, 75% to 85% detected once. The sequenced material came from peripheral blood. All receptors derive from a man aged 35 to 55 with active or convalescent COVID-19. The CDR3 runs from the conserved cysteine through the conserved F or W. Each record gives: V gene, J gene, clone size, D gene, CDR3 length, CDR3 DNA, CDR3 protein. A D gene is named only where the DNA matches it firmly. The size field is filled for only some rows; it gives once, few, many or a size class.

V gene: TRBV9; J gene: TRBJ1-4; clone size: .; D gene: .; CDR3 length: 16; CDR3 DNA: TGTGCCAGCAGCGGGACCCCGCTGCAGGGCCATGAAAAACTGTTTTTT; CDR3 protein: CASSGTPLQGHEKLFF
V gene: TRBV11-2; J gene: TRBJ2-7; clone size: .; D gene: TRBD2; CDR3 length: 15; CDR3 DNA: TGTGCCAGCACCCCGACTAGCGGGAGGCTCTACGAGCAGTACTTC; CDR3 protein: CASTPTSGRLYEQYF
V gene: TRBV6-2/TRBV6-3; J gene: TRBJ2-7; clone size: .; D gene: TRBD1; CDR3 length: 16; CDR3 DNA: TGTGCCAGCAGTTCAGATGCCGGGACAGGTATCCACGAGCAGTACTTC; CDR3 protein: CASSSDAGTGIHEQYF
V gene: TRBV5-5; J gene: TRBJ2-3; clone size: .; D gene: TRBD2; CDR3 length: 16; CDR3 DNA: TGTGCCAGCAGCTTGGCCATAGCGGGGCCTACAGATACGCAGTATTTT; CDR3 protein: CASSLAIAGPTDTQYF
V gene: TRBV19; J gene: TRBJ1-6; clone size: .; D gene: TRBD1; CDR3 length: 13; CDR3 DNA: TGTGCCAGTATCGGACAGGGGAATTCACCCCTCCACTTT; CDR3 protein: CASIGQGNSPLHF
V gene: TRBV5-1; J gene: TRBJ1-2; clone size: .; D gene: .; CDR3 length: 14; CDR3 DNA: TGCGCCAGCAGCTTGGACACATCTGCGGTTGGCTACACCTTC; CDR3 protein: CASSLDTSAVGYTF
V gene: TRBV14; J gene: TRBJ2-7; clone size: .; D gene: TRBD2; CDR3 length: 16; CDR3 DNA: TGTGCCAGCAGCCAAGATGCCCTAGCGGGAGTAAGCGAGCAGTACTTC; CDR3 protein: CASSQDALAGVSEQYF
V gene: TRBV6-5; J gene: TRBJ1-1; clone size: .; D gene: .; CDR3 length: 15; CDR3 DNA: TGTGCCAGCAGTTACGGACCTCGGGGAAGGACTGAAGCTTTCTTT; CDR3 protein: CASSYGPRGRTEAFF
V gene: TRBV19; J gene: TRBJ1-1; clone size: .; D gene: .; CDR3 length: 10; CDR3 DNA: TGTGCCAGCCAGGGCTCTGAAGCTTTCTTT; CDR3 protein: CASQGSEAFF
V gene: TRBV5-6; J gene: TRBJ2-5; clone size: .; D gene: TRBD1; CDR3 length: 16; CDR3 DNA: TGTGCCAGCAGCTCCGGGACAGGGGGATACCAAGAGACCCAGTACTTC; CDR3 protein: CASSSGTGGYQETQYF
V gene: TRBV24-1; J gene: TRBJ2-1; clone size: few; D gene: .; CDR3 length: 13; CDR3 DNA: TGTGCCACCAGTGATCCGGGTATCAATGAGCAGTTCTTC; CDR3 protein: CATSDPGINEQFF
V gene: TRBV2; J gene: TRBJ2-2; clone size: .; D gene: TRBD1; CDR3 length: 15; CDR3 DNA: TGTGCCAGCACTGGACAGGGCCTTGGGACCGGGGAGCTGTTTTTT; CDR3 protein: CASTGQGLGTGELFF
V gene: TRBV27; J gene: TRBJ2-1; clone size: .; D gene: .; CDR3 length: 16; CDR3 DNA: TGTGCCAGCAGTTTGGCTGGGACAACCTACTACAATGAGCAGTTCTTC; CDR3 protein: CASSLAGTTYYNEQFF
V gene: TRBV4-1; J gene: TRBJ1-6; clone size: .; D gene: TRBD1; CDR3 length: 17; CDR3 DNA: TGCGCCAGCAGCCACCTACAGGGGGCTTTGGATAATTCACCCCTCCACTTT; CDR3 protein: CASSHLQGALDNSPLHF
V gene: TRBV15; J gene: TRBJ2-7; clone size: .; D gene: .; CDR3 length: 13; CDR3 DNA: TGTGCCACCAGCAGAGTCGACAGCTACGAGCAGTACTTC; CDR3 protein: CATSRVDSYEQYF
V gene: TRBV3-1/TRBV3-2; J gene: TRBJ1-4; clone size: .; D gene: .; CDR3 length: 16; CDR3 DNA: TGTGCCAGCAGCCAAGCGTTGGCAGGGTCGTATGAAAAACTGTTTTTT; CDR3 protein: CASSQALAGSYEKLFF
V gene: TRBV19; J gene: TRBJ1-5; clone size: once; D gene: .; CDR3 length: 13; CDR3 DNA: TGTGCCAGTAGTGCTCACACCCTTGTTACCCAGCATTTT; CDR3 protein: CASSAHTLVTQHF
V gene: TRBV7-2; J gene: TRBJ1-1; clone size: .; D gene: .; CDR3 length: 16; CDR3 DNA: TGTGCCAGCAGCAACCGACAGCCGTCTAAGGACACTGAAGCTTTCTTT; CDR3 protein: CASSNRQPSKDTEAFF
V gene: TRBV5-8; J gene: TRBJ1-2; clone size: .; D gene: .; CDR3 length: 14; CDR3 DNA: TGTGCCAGCATTCTGACAGGCGGTAACTATGGCTACACCTTC; CDR3 protein: CASILTGGNYGYTF
V gene: TRBV25-1; J gene: TRBJ2-7; clone size: once; D gene: TRBD2; CDR3 length: 14; CDR3 DNA: TGTGCCAGCACACTGCGTCGGGGGGGTCCTTTAGAGTACTTC; CDR3 protein: CASTLRRGGPLEYF
V gene: TRBV28; J gene: TRBJ2-2; clone size: .; D gene: .; CDR3 length: 14; CDR3 DNA: TGTGCCACACTAGGCCCGGGGTACACCGGGGAGCTGTTTTTT; CDR3 protein: CATLGPGYTGELFF
V gene: TRBV6-1; J gene: TRBJ1-6; clone size: few; D gene: .; CDR3 length: 16; CDR3 DNA: TGTGCCAGCAGTGAACGGGGGGCAGTTTTAAATTCACCCCTCCACTTT; CDR3 protein: CASSERGAVLNSPLHF
V gene: TRBV28; J gene: TRBJ2-3; clone size: .; D gene: .; CDR3 length: 16; CDR3 DNA: TGTGCCAGCAGTTTGGGAGTTACACACGTGGGAGATACGCAGTATTTT; CDR3 protein: CASSLGVTHVGDTQYF
V gene: TRBV19; J gene: TRBJ2-3; clone size: .; D gene: .; CDR3 length: 10; CDR3 DNA: TGTGCCAGCCACGGAGATACGCAGTATTTT; CDR3 protein: CASHGDTQYF
V gene: TRBV7-2; J gene: TRBJ2-7; clone size: medium-sized; D gene: TRBD1; CDR3 length: 17; CDR3 DNA: TGTGCCAGCAGCCCTGCGCCCGGGACAGGGCCTTTGTGGGAGCAGTACTTC; CDR3 protein: CASSPAPGTGPLWEQYF
V gene: TRBV11-1; J gene: TRBJ2-3; clone size: .; D gene: TRBD2; CDR3 length: 15; CDR3 DNA: TGTGCCAGCAGCTTAGCGCGGGAGGGCCCCGATACGCAGTATTTT; CDR3 protein: CASSLAREGPDTQYF
V gene: TRBV7-2; J gene: TRBJ1-4; clone size: .; D gene: .; CDR3 length: 15; CDR3 DNA: TGTGCCAGCAGCTCGGGGGAATTAGATGGTGAAAAACTGTTTTTT; CDR3 protein: CASSSGELDGEKLFF
V gene: TRBV7-9; J gene: TRBJ2-3; clone size: .; D gene: TRBD2; CDR3 length: 16; CDR3 DNA: TGTGCCAGCAGCTCCCGTAGCGGGGGGAGCACAGATACGCAGTATTTT; CDR3 protein: CASSSRSGGSTDTQYF
V gene: TRBV6-4; J gene: TRBJ1-5; clone size: .; D gene: .; CDR3 length: 16; CDR3 DNA: TGTGCCAGCACCCCGGAAAGGGGGGGCGGAAATCAGCCCCAGCATTTT; CDR3 protein: CASTPERGGGNQPQHF
V gene: TRBV11-1; J gene: TRBJ2-5; clone size: .; D gene: .; CDR3 length: 14; CDR3 DNA: TGTGCCAGCAGCGTGCCCGGGGTGGGAGAGACCCAGTACTTC; CDR3 protein: CASSVPGVGETQYF
V gene: TRBV3-1/TRBV3-2; J gene: TRBJ2-7; clone size: .; D gene: TRBD1; CDR3 length: 15; CDR3 DNA: TGTGCCAGCAGCCTTAGACAGGGTGCCTCCTACGAGCAGTACTTC; CDR3 protein: CASSLRQGASYEQYF
V gene: TRBV4-1; J gene: TRBJ2-1; clone size: once; D gene: TRBD2; CDR3 length: 16; CDR3 DNA: TGCGCCAGCAGCCAAGGACTAGCGGGGAGGTACAATGAGCAGTTCTTC; CDR3 protein: CASSQGLAGRYNEQFF
V gene: TRBV5-6; J gene: TRBJ1-4; clone size: .; D gene: .; CDR3 length: 13; CDR3 DNA: TGTGCCAGCAGCTTGTATTCGAGGGAAAAACTGTTTTTT; CDR3 protein: CASSLYSREKLFF
V gene: TRBV12-3/TRBV12-4; J gene: TRBJ1-1; clone size: few; D gene: .; CDR3 length: 12; CDR3 DNA: TGTGCCAGCAGCTACGTTAACACTGAAGCTTTCTTT; CDR3 protein: CASSYVNTEAFF
V gene: TRBV2; J gene: TRBJ2-3; clone size: .; D gene: TRBD1; CDR3 length: 16; CDR3 DNA: TGTGCCAGCAGTCTAGGACAGGGGGCGTCGACAGATACGCAGTATTTT; CDR3 protein: CASSLGQGASTDTQYF
V gene: TRBV21-1; J gene: TRBJ2-7; clone size: .; D gene: .; CDR3 length: 12; CDR3 DNA: TGTGCCACTCCGGGACAGACCTACGAGCAGTACTTC; CDR3 protein: CATPGQTYEQYF
V gene: TRBV6-2/TRBV6-3; J gene: TRBJ1-6; clone size: .; D gene: TRBD1; CDR3 length: 17; CDR3 DNA: TGTGCCAGCAGTTACGACAGGGCGAGCTCCTATAATTCACCCCTCCACTTT; CDR3 protein: CASSYDRASSYNSPLHF
V gene: TRBV9; J gene: TRBJ2-3; clone size: .; D gene: .; CDR3 length: 17; CDR3 DNA: TGTGCCAGCAGCGTAGGAGCCGACGCGGCAAACACAGATACGCAGTATTTT; CDR3 protein: CASSVGADAANTDTQYF
V gene: TRBV14; J gene: TRBJ1-1; clone size: .; D gene: .; CDR3 length: 13; CDR3 DNA: TGTGCCAGCAGCCAATCGGTGAACACTGAAGCTTTCTTT; CDR3 protein: CASSQSVNTEAFF
V gene: TRBV19; J gene: TRBJ1-1; clone size: once; D gene: .; CDR3 length: 13; CDR3 DNA: TGTGCCAGTAGTATAGGGATTAGGGGTGAAGCTTTCTTT; CDR3 protein: CASSIGIRGEAFF
V gene: TRBV1; J gene: TRBJ2-7; clone size: .; D gene: .; CDR3 length: 16; CDR3 DNA: TGCACCAGCAGCCAAGAGCCCCCCGGACTAGAGGATGAGCAGTACTTC; CDR3 protein: CTSSQEPPGLEDEQYF
V gene: TRBV24-1; J gene: TRBJ2-5; clone size: .; D gene: .; CDR3 length: 13; CDR3 DNA: TGTGCCACCAGTGAGGGGGCCCAAGAGACCCAGTACTTC; CDR3 protein: CATSEGAQETQYF
V gene: TRBV3-1/TRBV3-2; J gene: TRBJ2-1; clone size: .; D gene: .; CDR3 length: 16; CDR3 DNA: TGTGCCAGCAGCCAAGATAGCCCGATCTCCTACAATGAGCAGTTCTTC; CDR3 protein: CASSQDSPISYNEQFF
V gene: TRBV15; J gene: TRBJ1-1; clone size: .; D gene: .; CDR3 length: 15; CDR3 DNA: TGTGCCACCAGCAGAGATGGCTCAGGGCGAACTGAAGCTTTCTTT; CDR3 protein: CATSRDGSGRTEAFF
V gene: TRBV7-2; J gene: TRBJ2-6; clone size: .; D gene: .; CDR3 length: 18; CDR3 DNA: TGTGCCAGCAGCTCCTGGGACATATCCGACTCTGGGGCCAACGTCCTGACTTTC; CDR3 protein: CASSSWDISDSGANVLTF
V gene: TRBV7-9; J gene: TRBJ2-7; clone size: .; D gene: TRBD2; CDR3 length: 15; CDR3 DNA: TGTGCCAGCAGCTTAGGGGCGGGGGTGCCCCCCGAGCAGTACTTC; CDR3 protein: CASSLGAGVPPEQYF
V gene: TRBV7-2; J gene: TRBJ1-6; clone size: .; D gene: .; CDR3 length: 15; CDR3 DNA: TGTGCCAGCAGCCCCCCCGCCCGGGGAAATTCACCCCTCCACTTT; CDR3 protein: CASSPPARGNSPLHF
V gene: TRBV7-6; J gene: TRBJ2-6; clone size: .; D gene: TRBD1; CDR3 length: 19; CDR3 DNA: TGTGCCAGCAGCTTAGGGAGGACAGGGGCGAGCTCTGGGGCCAACGTCCTGACTTTC; CDR3 protein: CASSLGRTGASSGANVLTF